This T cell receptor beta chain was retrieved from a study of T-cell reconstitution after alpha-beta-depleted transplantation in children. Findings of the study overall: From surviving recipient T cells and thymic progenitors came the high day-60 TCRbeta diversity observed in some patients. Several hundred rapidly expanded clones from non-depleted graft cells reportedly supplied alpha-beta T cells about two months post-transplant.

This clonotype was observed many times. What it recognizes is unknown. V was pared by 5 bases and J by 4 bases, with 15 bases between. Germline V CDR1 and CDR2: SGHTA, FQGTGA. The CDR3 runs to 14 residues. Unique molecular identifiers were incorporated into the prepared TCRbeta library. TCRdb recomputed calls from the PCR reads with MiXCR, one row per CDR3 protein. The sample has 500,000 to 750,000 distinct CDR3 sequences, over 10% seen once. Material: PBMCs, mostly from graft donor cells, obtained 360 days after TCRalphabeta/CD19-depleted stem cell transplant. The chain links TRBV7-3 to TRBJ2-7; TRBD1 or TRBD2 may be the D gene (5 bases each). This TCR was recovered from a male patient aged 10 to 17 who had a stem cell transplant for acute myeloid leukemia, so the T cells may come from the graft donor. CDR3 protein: CASSPGEGHYEQYF. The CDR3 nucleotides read TGTGCCAGCAGCCCCGGTGAGGGGCATTACGAGCAGTACTTC.